The entry below describes one TCR beta chain. Its specificity is not known. This sample was included in a study of CD8 T cells in Susac syndrome. Study-wide findings and caveats: TCR sequencing and HLA analysis covered a relatively small number of individuals.

Trimming cost V 4 bases and J 10 bases, with 19 bases left between them. Germline CDR1 GTSNPN, CDR2 SVGIG (reference sequence). This CDR3 is 14 amino acids long. With random hexamers, roughly 0.45 to 1 ug RNA was reverse transcribed. Coverage of TCR beta CDR3 amplification by immunoSEQ multiplex PCR extended to 54 Vbeta and 13 Jbeta. TCRdb ran MiXCR on the immunoSEQ multiplex PCR reads and lists one entry per CDR3 protein. Counted here are 150,000 to 200,000 distinct CDR3 sequences, roughly 95% occurring once; the ten biggest clones make up approximately 0.094%. The patients who served as multiple sclerosis controls were treatment-naive and had stable or active relapsing-remitting disease that fulfilled the revised McDonald criteria. Bulk CD8+ and CD4+ cells came from magnetic negative isolation; CD8+ TEMRA by FACS.

The V gene is TRBV30, the J gene TRBJ1-4; D gene ambiguous. Sequencing used CD4+ T cells from PBMCs. The receptor comes from a human donor with multiple sclerosis. CDR3 bases: TGTGCCTGGATGTCCGGCGGGAGCGTGGGAAAACTGTTTTTT. It specifies CAWMSGGSVGKLFF.